A single T cell receptor (beta chain) is shown here with its context. Its target is unknown. This sample is drawn from a study of T-cell memory formation after mild COVID-19. Regarding the study as a whole: Later expanders leaned CD4+, whereas day 15 to 85 contracting clones were balanced CD4/CD8. Contracting CD4+ clones sat mainly in CM and EM; CD8+ in EMRA.

Germline V CDR1 and CDR2: SEHNR, FQNEAQ (reference sequence). The ends were cut back, 6 bases at V and 5 bases at J, with 13 bases in the middle. CDR3 length: 13 residues. Employing constant-segment primers, 5'RACE generated TCR alpha and TCR beta cDNA libraries bearing sample barcodes and UMIs. TCRdb reprocessed the 5' RACE reads with MiXCR, giving one entry per CDR3 protein. The data hold approximately 300,000 distinct CDR3 sequences, with approximately 20% observed a single time. The sample was PBMCs or a T cell subset sorted from them (not recorded which). The V call is TRBV7-9, the J call TRBJ2-5, with D perhaps TRBD2 (5 bases). The receptor was isolated from a man younger than 35 who had mild COVID-19 (a few samples of this study predate the infection). Cell type and time point are not known. The DNA of the CDR3 is TGTGCCAGCAGTCAAGAGGGAGCGGAGACCCAGTACTTC. Translated: CASSQEGAETQYF.